This T cell receptor beta chain comes out of a study of CD8 T cells in ankylosing spondylitis. Between the trimmed V and J ends, which lost 3 bases and 7 bases, there was a span of 12 bases. Looked up from germline, CDR1 is ENHRY and CDR2 is SYGVKD. This CDR3 has 13 residues. MiXCR, run by TCRdb on the 5' RACE reads, gives a single entry per CDR3 protein. The profile shows more than 300,000 distinct CDR3 sequences, around a tenth of them singletons. Worth noting for this clonotype: Its antigen is unknown.

Regarding the study as a whole: Reactive arthritis synovial fluid and blood previously showed some of these motif variants.

Material: blood, either unsorted or a sorted T cell fraction (not recorded which). This clonotype was sampled from a female donor with ankylosing spondylitis or in good health (not recorded which). The J gene is TRBJ1-1, the V gene TRBV10-3; TRBD1 is a possible D gene (6 bases). The CDR3 DNA is TGTGCCATCAGTGAAGCAGAAGGGGGTGAAGCTTTCTTT. Amino acid sequence: CAISEAEGGEAFF.